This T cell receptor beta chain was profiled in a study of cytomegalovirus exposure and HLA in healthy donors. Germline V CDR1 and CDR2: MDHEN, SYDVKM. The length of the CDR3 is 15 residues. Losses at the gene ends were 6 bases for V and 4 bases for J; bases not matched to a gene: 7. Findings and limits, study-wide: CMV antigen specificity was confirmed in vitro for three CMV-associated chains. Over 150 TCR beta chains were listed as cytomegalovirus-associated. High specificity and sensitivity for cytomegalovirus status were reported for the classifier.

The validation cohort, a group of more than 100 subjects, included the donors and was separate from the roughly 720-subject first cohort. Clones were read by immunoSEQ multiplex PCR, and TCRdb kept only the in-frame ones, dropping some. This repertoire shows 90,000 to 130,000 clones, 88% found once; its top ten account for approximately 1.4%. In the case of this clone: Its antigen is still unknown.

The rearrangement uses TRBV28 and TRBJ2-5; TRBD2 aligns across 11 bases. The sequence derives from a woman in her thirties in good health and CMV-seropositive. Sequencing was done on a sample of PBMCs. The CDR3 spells CASSTSGRITETQYF. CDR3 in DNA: TGTGCCAGCAGCACTAGCGGGAGAATTACAGAGACCCAGTACTTC.